These T cell receptor beta chains were read from a single sample in a study of lymphopenia after photon versus proton radiotherapy. Only in-frame clones appear in the TCRdb table, and some are missing; sequencing was by immunoSEQ multiplex PCR. The sample yields 55,000 to 70,000 clones, under 95% seen once. The sample here was peripheral blood, taken from a patient treated with photon-based radiotherapy. All receptors come from a woman in her forties with cholangiocarcinoma. The CDR3 runs from the conserved cysteine through the conserved F or W. D genes are given only for firm matches. A row's size may be missing; if present it is once, few, many or a size class.

abundance: NA; v_gene: TRBV2; d_gene: NA; j_gene: TRBJ2-5; CDR3aa: CASRVTGGETQYF; CDR3nt: TGTGCCAGCAGGGTGACAGGTGGGGAGACCCAGTACTTC
abundance: NA; v_gene: TRBV6-5; d_gene: NA; j_gene: TRBJ2-2; CDR3aa: CASSYGGGQITGELFF; CDR3nt: TGTGCCAGCAGTTACGGTGGCGGGCAGATCACCGGGGAGCTGTTTTTT
abundance: NA; v_gene: TRBV27; d_gene: NA; j_gene: TRBJ2-7; CDR3aa: CASSPTPSYEQYF; CDR3nt: TGTGCCAGCAGTCCCACCCCATCCTACGAGCAGTACTTC
abundance: NA; v_gene: TRBV7-9; d_gene: NA; j_gene: TRBJ1-2; CDR3aa: CASSLVDSGYTF; CDR3nt: TGTGCCAGCAGCTTAGTGGACAGCGGCTACACCTTC
abundance: few; v_gene: TRBV7-9; d_gene: NA; j_gene: TRBJ1-1; CDR3aa: CASSLDGVDRATFF; CDR3nt: TGTGCCAGCAGCTTAGATGGAGTGGACCGGGCAACTTTCTTT
abundance: NA; v_gene: TRBV27; d_gene: NA; j_gene: TRBJ1-1; CDR3aa: CASLRIGPNTEAFF; CDR3nt: TGTGCCAGCCTGCGGATAGGGCCGAACACTGAAGCTTTCTTT
abundance: once; v_gene: TRBV7-9; d_gene: NA; j_gene: TRBJ1-4; CDR3aa: CASSPGGNDEKLFF; CDR3nt: TGTGCCAGCAGCCCCGGGGGGAACGATGAAAAACTGTTTTTT
abundance: NA; v_gene: TRBV6-5; d_gene: TRBD1; j_gene: TRBJ1-4; CDR3aa: CASSYNVGGRGKLFF; CDR3nt: TGTGCCAGCAGTTATAACGTAGGGGGCCGGGGAAAACTGTTTTTT
abundance: NA; v_gene: TRBV5-1; d_gene: NA; j_gene: TRBJ2-7; CDR3aa: CASSLDVHESAYEQYF; CDR3nt: TGCGCCAGCAGCTTGGATGTCCATGAGTCGGCCTACGAGCAGTACTTC
abundance: NA; v_gene: TRBV28; d_gene: NA; j_gene: TRBJ1-2; CDR3aa: CASSGGLLNLYVIGYTF; CDR3nt: TGTGCCAGCTCAGGAGGGCTCCTTAACCTCTATGTGATTGGCTACACCTTC
abundance: NA; v_gene: TRBV18; d_gene: NA; j_gene: TRBJ2-1; CDR3aa: CASSPGAGNNEQFF; CDR3nt: TGTGCCAGCTCACCCGGGGCAGGGAACAATGAGCAGTTCTTC
abundance: NA; v_gene: TRBV28; d_gene: NA; j_gene: TRBJ1-5; CDR3aa: CASSPQGRGNQPQHF; CDR3nt: TGTGCCAGCAGTCCACAGGGTAGAGGCAATCAGCCCCAGCATTTT
abundance: NA; v_gene: TRBV10-3; d_gene: NA; j_gene: TRBJ2-7; CDR3aa: CAISETVRYEQYF; CDR3nt: TGTGCCATCAGTGAGACAGTTCGCTACGAGCAGTACTTC
abundance: NA; v_gene: TRBV7-9; d_gene: NA; j_gene: TRBJ2-3; CDR3aa: CASSPVLGSTDTQYF; CDR3nt: TGTGCCAGCAGCCCCGTCCTGGGGAGCACAGATACGCAGTATTTT
abundance: NA; v_gene: TRBV10-3; d_gene: NA; j_gene: TRBJ1-2; CDR3aa: CAISELASKGYTF; CDR3nt: TGTGCCATCAGTGAGTTGGCCTCTAAGGGCTACACCTTC
abundance: NA; v_gene: TRBV27; d_gene: NA; j_gene: TRBJ2-7; CDR3aa: CASSLSQAGGAYEQYF; CDR3nt: TGTGCCAGCAGTTTAAGCCAAGCGGGTGGAGCTTACGAGCAGTACTTC
abundance: NA; v_gene: TRBV27; d_gene: NA; j_gene: TRBJ1-5; CDR3aa: CASSKTGRHQPQHF; CDR3nt: TGTGCCAGCTCAAAGACGGGACGCCATCAGCCCCAGCATTTT